Listed here is a single T cell receptor beta chain. Its antigen is undetermined. The source of the sample is a study of CD8+CD57+ T cells in acquired aplastic anemia. Study observations and caveats: Shared by patients and controls, approximately 29 CD8+ CDR3s were abundant in patients. Patients did not significantly differ from controls in CD8+ Simpson's diversity.

The study profiled TCR beta VDJ and CDR3 using genomic DNA as template. TCRdb re-derived calls from the reads in MiXCR, one entry per CDR3 protein. The repertoire holds 200,000 or so distinct CDR3 sequences, with over 60% as singletons. The length of the CDR3 is 14 residues. V was cut by 7 bases and J by 0 bases, with 10 bases left in between. Germline V lookup: CDR1 SNHLY, CDR2 FYNNEI. The receptor was isolated from a human donor with severe aplastic anemia or a healthy control (not recorded which). Sequencing used sorted CD4+, CD8+, or CD8+CD57+ T cells (not recorded which) from PBMCs. The chain employs TRBV2 and TRBJ1-5; D uncertain. In DNA form, the CDR3 reads TGTGCCAGCAACGGACTGGTTAGCAATCAGCCCCAGCATTTT. Protein: CASNGLVSNQPQHF.